This TCR beta chain was sequenced in a study of naive and memory T cell subsets. Findings of the study overall: TCR transcript changes with activation or differentiation may affect this RNA method.

Ligated cDNA underwent four rounds of PCR with nested alpha and beta constant region primers and SP2. For blood and skin samples, reverse transcription used TCR alpha and beta constant primers. One entry per CDR3 protein results from TCRdb running MiXCR on the 5' RACE reads. This sample has more than 55,000 distinct CDR3 sequences, with around 8% found just once. The CDR3 is 17 amino acids. Trimming removed 1 base from V and 1 base from J, with 11 bases in between. The V gene's germline CDR1 is MNHEY and CDR2 SMNVEV (reference sequence). An oligonucleotide containing a UMI was ligated to the 3' end of TCR cDNA. Whole blood, roughly 2.5 ml, came from adult healthy volunteers. Reverse transcription used DNase-treated unsorted total RNA, aiming for roughly 1 to 1000 ng. This clonotype has a count of ten or more. Antigen unknown.

The TCR was taken from a female donor in good health. This chain joins TRBV27 and TRBJ2-6; tentatively, D is TRBD2 (6 bases). The CDR3 loop reads CASSLWSGTSGANVLTF. For the CDR3, the DNA is TGTGCCAGCAGTTTATGGTCAGGGACTTCTGGGGCCAACGTCCTGACTTTC. Looking up the rest from reference TRBV27 and TRBJ2-6 gives the full variable domain: EAQVTQNPRYLITVTGKKLTVTCSQNMNHEYMSWYRQDPGLGLRQIYYSMNVEVTDKGDVPEGYKVSRKEKRNFPLILESPSPNQTSLYFCASSLWSGTSGANVLTFGAGSRLTVL.